The 18 T cell receptor beta chains below all came from one sample that was sequenced in a study of shared clonotypes between healthy human individuals. Profiling relied on immunoSEQ multiplex PCR, and the TCRdb table lists in-frame clones only, not all of them. The sample lists roughly 2.5 million clones, more than 80% seen once, with roughly 0.14% in the top ten. Sequencing input: naive CD4+ T cells sorted from blood. Subset defined: CD45RA+ positively selected. Source of these receptors: a man aged 18 to 29 in good health.

The chain is built from TRBV4-1 and TRBJ2-2, with D maybe TRBD1 (8 bases). Per the germline V gene, CDR1 is MGHRA and CDR2 is YSYEKL. V was shortened by 4 bases and J by 3 bases, with 12 bases between the two germline ends. There are 15 residues in the CDR3. CDR3 loop: CASSRTGGDTGELFF. The DNA for the CDR3 is TGCGCCAGCAGCCGCACAGGGGGGGACACCGGGGAGCTGTTTTTT.

The table lists this clone with a few counts. This same CDR3 is encoded by further DNA sequences in the sample. The chain combines TRBV5-1 with TRBJ1-1; D gene unclear. Germline-derived CDR1 and CDR2 are SGHRS and YFSETQ. Trimming removed 0 bases from V and 1 base from J, with 7 bases in between. The CDR3 covers 14 residues. CDR3 amino acids: CASSLDAANTEAFF. The CDR3 DNA reads TGCGCCAGCAGCTTGGACGCCGCGAACACTGAAGCTTTCTTT. Full variable domain (rest looked up from reference TRBV5-1 and TRBJ1-1): KAGVTQTPRYLIKTRGQQVTLSCSPISGHRSVSWYQQTPGQGLQFLFEYFSETQRNKGNFPGRFSGRQFSNSRSEMNVSTLELGDSALYLCASSLDAANTEAFFGQGTRLTVV.

The chain carries TRBV13 and TRBJ2-7; TRBD2 matches 7 bases. CDR1 and CDR2 (germline): PRHDT, FYEKMQ (reference sequence). V was clipped by 3 bases and J by 2 bases; unmatched bases: 7. The CDR3 is 15 amino acids. CDR3 amino acids: CASSFGTTAAYEQYF. CDR3 DNA: TGTGCCAGCAGCTTCGGGACTACCGCCGCCTACGAGCAGTACTTC.

About this clone itself: The sample has other DNA sequences that encode this CDR3 too. V usage is TRBV19 and J usage is TRBJ2-6, with D tentatively TRBD1 or TRBD2 (5 bases each). The V gene lost 3 bases and the J gene lost 4 bases, with 10 bases spanning the gap. From germline, CDR1 is LNHDA and CDR2 SQIVND (reference sequence). The length of the CDR3 is 15 residues. CDR3 protein: CASSISGTGANVLTF. CDR3 sequence (DNA): TGTGCCAGTAGTATCTCCGGGACCGGGGCCAACGTCCTGACTTTC.

As regards this clone: In the same sample, other DNA sequences code for this CDR3. V gene TRBV27 combines with J gene TRBJ2-1; 8 bases match TRBD1. The CDR3 covers 15 residues. The germline CDR1 and CDR2 sequences are MNHEY and SMNVEV (reference sequence). Trimming at V came to 4 bases and at J to 1 base, leaving 3 bases not matched to a gene. CDR3 coding DNA: TGTGCCAGCAGTTCTGGACAGGGTTCCTACAATGAGCAGTTCTTC. Translation: CASSSGQGSYNEQFF.

To note about this clone: The sample contains more than one DNA sequence encoding this CDR3. The chain recombines TRBV7-2 with TRBJ1-2; D is ambiguous. The V gene lost 1 base and the J gene lost 2 bases, with 5 bases spanning the gap. The CDR3 loop spans 13 amino acids. Germline V gene lookup returns CDR1 SGHTA and CDR2 FQGNSA. Here the CDR3 reads CASSLGGNYGYTF. The CDR3 bases are TGTGCCAGCAGCTTAGGAGGGAACTATGGCTACACCTTC.

The chain combines TRBV2 with TRBJ1-6; D remains unclear. Germline CDR1 is SNHLY and CDR2 is FYNNEI. The V gene lost 7 bases and the J gene lost 6 bases, with 13 bases spanning the gap. This CDR3 is built from 14 residues. The CDR3 region is CASIFSESNSPLHF. The CDR3 DNA reads TGTGCCAGCATTTTCTCGGAATCTAATTCACCCCTCCACTTT.

The genes are TRBV12-5 and TRBJ2-3; possibly TRBD2 for D (5 bases). The CDR3 is 14 residues long. V lost 7 bases to trimming and J lost 0 bases, with 11 bases between them. Germline V gives CDR1 LGHNT, CDR2 FRNRAP. The CDR3 coding sequence is TGTGCTAGTGCACGAGGGTCTAGCACAGATACGCAGTATTTT. Amino acid sequence: CASARGSSTDTQYF.

A single count supports this clone. The chain joins TRBV6-4 to TRBJ2-7; no clear D gene. The CDR3 contains 14 residues. Per germline, CDR1 MRHNA and CDR2 SNTAGT. V gave up 5 bases and J gave up 3 bases, with 14 bases separating them. The CDR3 DNA is TGTGCCAGCAGTCCCCGTGTAACTGGCTACGAGCAGTACTTC. Translation gives CASSPRVTGYEQYF.

This clone was seen only a few times. The rearrangement uses TRBV19 and TRBJ1-5; TRBD1 aligns across 12 bases. The CDR3 spans 17 residues. Germline CDR1 is LNHDA and CDR2 is SQIVND (reference sequence). V dropped 5 bases and J dropped 7; count of bases not matched to a gene: 12. CDR3 region: CASSPTPGTGGRQPQHF. CDR3 nucleotides: TGTGCCAGTAGTCCAACCCCCGGGACAGGGGGCAGACAGCCCCAGCATTTT.

This chain links TRBV25-1 with TRBJ1-2; no firm D call. From germline, CDR1 is MGHDK and CDR2 SYGVNS. The CDR3 is 13 amino acids. Between the trimmed V and J ends, which lost 4 bases and 7 bases, there was a span of 13 bases. The CDR3 region has the DNA TGTGCCAGCAGTGGTACATTCTTGGGTGGCTACACCTTC. Amino acids: CASSGTFLGGYTF.

With respect to this clone: Other DNA variants within this sample encode the same CDR3. The V gene is TRBV30, the J gene TRBJ2-7; 7 nucleotides match TRBD1. J lost 1 base, V lost 3 bases, and 0 bases had no gene match. Germline V gives CDR1 GTSNPN, CDR2 SVGIG (reference sequence). CDR3 length: 12 residues. The CDR3 here is CAWRGQSYEQYF. Here the CDR3 DNA reads TGTGCCTGGAGGGGACAGTCCTACGAGCAGTACTTC.

The chain couples TRBV28 to TRBJ1-1, with D perhaps TRBD1 (6 bases). CDR1 is MDHEN and CDR2 is SYDVKM in the germline V gene. V lost 3 bases and J lost 2, with 16 bases in between. This CDR3 is 16 amino acids long. The CDR3 region has the DNA TGTGCCAGCAGTTTGGACAGCCACCCAATAAACACTGAAGCTTTCTTT. Its protein product is CASSLDSHPINTEAFF.

J is TRBJ1-6 and V is TRBV10-3; perhaps TRBD1 as D (5 bases). From germline, CDR1 is ENHRY and CDR2 SYGVKD. The length of the CDR3 is 15 residues. Trimming took 4 bases from V and 6 from J, leaving 13 bases between them. The CDR3: CAISARTSSNSPLHF. CDR3 DNA: TGTGCCATCAGTGCCAGGACATCTTCTAATTCACCCCTCCACTTT.

This clone was recorded a few times. The chain combines TRBV9 with TRBJ1-1; D not resolved. This CDR3 spans 16 amino acids. Trimming shortened V by 0 bases and J by 1 base, and 13 bases separated the two germline ends. Germline-derived CDR1 and CDR2 are SGDLS and YYNGEE. This CDR3 is CASSVAGQIPNTEAFF. CDR3 nucleotides: TGTGCCAGCAGCGTAGCTGGGCAGATACCGAACACTGAAGCTTTCTTT.

The gene calls are TRBV30 and TRBJ1-1, with 10 bases aligning to TRBD1. Germline CDR1 is GTSNPN and CDR2 is SVGIG (reference sequence). This CDR3 comprises 15 residues. With V trimmed by 3 bases and J by 4 bases, 8 bases remained unmatched. The CDR3, as DNA: TGTGCCTGGAGGGGCCGGGACAGGGGAGTCACTGAAGCTTTCTTT. The encoded protein is CAWRGRDRGVTEAFF.

J is TRBJ2-5 and V is TRBV27; 14 positions match TRBD2. With 4 bases clipped from V and 4 bases from J, the junction kept 14 bases outside the gene matches. This CDR3 comprises 19 residues. CDR1 and CDR2 (germline): MNHEY, SMNVEV (reference sequence). The chain's CDR3 is CASSSLTSGGAFFRETQYF. Written as DNA, the CDR3 is TGTGCCAGCAGTTCCCTGACTAGCGGGGGGGCCTTTTTTCGAGAGACCCAGTACTTC.

Comment on this clone: This sample also contains other DNA sequences that code for the same CDR3. This chain connects TRBV9 to TRBJ2-1; maybe TRBD2 (6 bases). Germline V CDR1 and CDR2: SGDLS, YYNGEE. The ends were cut back, 0 bases at V and 0 bases at J, with 7 bases in the middle. This CDR3 region has 15 residues. The CDR3 DNA sequence: TGTGCCAGCAGCGTAGTCGGGGGCTCCTACAATGAGCAGTTCTTC. Translating gives CASSVVGGSYNEQFF. Based on the CDR3 plus reference TRBV9 and TRBJ2-1, the full variable domain is DSGVTQTPKHLITATGQRVTLRCSPRSGDLSVYWYQQSLDQGLQFLIQYYNGEERAKGNILERFSAQQFPDLHSELNLSSLELGDSALYFCASSVVGGSYNEQFFGPGTRLTVL.